This T cell receptor (beta chain) was sequenced during a study of shared clonotypes between healthy human individuals. Here immunoSEQ multiplex PCR was the method, and the copy in TCRdb shows in-frame clones only, minus some. The sample has 2,100,000 or so clones, around 95% seen once. Germline loops: CDR1 MDHEN, CDR2 SYDVKM. Trimming took off 5 bases at V and 3 bases at J, with 7 bases between the two ends. The CDR3 has 12 amino acids. The TCR originated in a man aged 18-30 years in good health. V usage is TRBV28 and J usage is TRBJ2-5; D is uncertain. The sample comprised naive CD4+ T cells sorted from blood. The subset here: CD45RA+ positively selected. The CDR3 sequence is CASSASKETQYF. As DNA, the CDR3 is TGTGCCAGCAGTGCCTCCAAAGAGACCCAGTACTTC.